This T cell receptor (beta chain) was observed in a study of T cells in Graves' hyperthyroidism and ophthalmopathy. Amplified regions were TCR beta CDR3 sequences from RNA transcripts. The HTBI primer set served for first-round RT-PCR of the TCR CDR3. TCRdb fed the multiplex PCR reads into MiXCR, producing one record per CDR3 protein. The sample holds about 400,000 distinct CDR3 sequences, around 15% seen once. Disease duration was under 3 months in the ophthalmopathy patients, who also had a Clinical Activity Score of at least 3 and a NOSPECS grade of at least 4. Clinical symptoms, serum thyroxine, TRAb, thyroid ultrasound and orbital computed tomography informed diagnoses. Study-level results: Among clonotypes expanded in thyroid above 0.001, most were also found in blood. The model made its ophthalmopathy prediction, and onset followed a median approximately 6.5 months later.

Trimming took 3 bases from V and 6 from J, leaving 11 bases between them. The germline CDR1 and CDR2 sequences are MGHDK and SYGVNS. This CDR3 spans 13 amino acids. Note on this clonotype: Its antigen is currently unknown.

The TCR sequence derives from a woman in her 30s with Graves' ophthalmopathy. The rearrangement links TRBV25-1 to TRBJ1-2; D is possibly TRBD1 (5 bases). Sequenced material: blood. The CDR3 loop reads CASSDYRRDGYTF. CDR3 nucleotide sequence: TGTGCCAGCAGTGATTACAGGCGTGATGGCTACACCTTC.